This T cell receptor (beta chain) is drawn from a study of PD-L1 blockade in urothelial cancer (dated by TCRdb to 2015 to 2018). For the study in its entirety: Every patient began therapy in 2014 and was given atezolizumab 1,200 mg intravenously every 3 weeks. About 90% of the roughly 29 patients were identified as males with urothelial cancer of bladder origin, and a prior smoking history was reported by 18 of 29 patients. Patients had an ECOG performance status of 0 or 1 and had received between 0 and 3 prior chemotherapy regimens. Blood samples were analyzed at 3 weeks after treatment start (second dose) and at 6 weeks after treatment start. Blood samples gave a median of about 130,000 T cells and 88,000 or so unique TCRs, with a median clonality of approximately 0.08. The study, an exploratory multi-omic analysis, examined somatic, immune and clinical correlates of response to PD-L1 blockade with atezolizumab in urothelial cancer. Pretreatment tumor samples, along with matched peripheral blood collected serially before and after atezolizumab treatment, underwent TCR sequencing. Durable clinical benefit was defined as progression-free survival longer than 6 months, and TCR features were also tested against progression-free and overall survival. In the same patients who had TCR sequencing, pretreatment tumors also underwent whole exome sequencing and RNA sequencing. Fewer than ten patients reached durable clinical benefit, while some 20 patients did not. Twenty-nine patients had pretreatment blood TCR-seq, around 25 had at least one posttreatment blood collection, and around 25 had tumor TCR-seq. Broad study findings and their caveats: At 3 weeks after the start of treatment, tumor-associated TCR clones in peripheral blood had expanded more in patients with durable benefit (n of about 21, p = 0.022). A pretreatment peripheral blood TCR clonality below the median was linked to improved progression-free and overall survival. Because of the small sample size (n of about 30) and the many exploratory analyses performed, the results are intended to be regarded as hypothesis-generating.

A single count supports this clone. The specificity of this receptor is unknown. The sample holds no much larger clone one base away, and base qualities are not on file. The cohort comprised approximately 30 patients with locally advanced or metastatic urothelial carcinoma treated at Memorial Sloan Kettering on a trial protocol. Peripheral blood mononuclear cells were collected from each patient pretreatment and during treatment, giving between 1 and 8 total time points per patient. The Qiagen DNeasy Blood extraction kit was used to purify genomic DNA from total PBMCs and tumor samples. PBMCs were collected pretreatment and during treatment, and were isolated and stored as previously described. To estimate absolute template abundance from read counts, synthetic TCR analog templates were spiked into each PCR. The immunoSEQ assay used bias-controlled V and J gene primers to amplify TCRbeta CDR3 regions from genomic DNA. Rearranged TCRbeta segments were sequenced at approximately 20X coverage. As for the authors' bioinformatics: Clustering was used to correct sequencing errors, and CDR3s were annotated against IMGT so that V, D and J genes could be assigned. Only productive TCRbeta rearrangements were used in downstream analyses, excluding out-of-frame or stop-codon sequences. To compute clonality, Shannon entropy was normalized by the log of the number of unique productive sequences and then subtracted from one. Clones differing between time points or between blood and tumor were identified using Fisher's exact test with Benjamini-Hochberg correction, with an adjusted p below 0.01 applied as the threshold. TCRdb carries this immuneACCESS record with in-frame sequences only. Its versions omit some clonotypes, under half of them owing to an unresolved V gene in the studies checked, with the rest unexplained. Clone size and V and J calls were adopted from that table, with D and trimming inferred from the DNA. This sample has under 40,000 clones in its table, and over 70% of those were observed once. About 3.5% of the sample belongs to the ten largest clones.

The CDR3 runs 15 amino acids, cysteine and phenylalanine included. Kept here is only the CDR3 DNA, which spans 45 bases and is read in frame from base 1. In the germline V gene (reference sequence), CDR1 corresponds to LNHDA and CDR2 to SQIVND. Germline trimming: 4 bases from V, 6 bases from J; junction bases outside gene matches: 7. Recombination linked TRBV19 to TRBJ1-5; a stretch of 9 junction bases matches TRBD1. The sample here was PBMCs, taken around atezolizumab (anti-PD-L1) treatment. This receptor was obtained from a man aged 70 or older with urothelial cancer. The nucleotides read TGTGCCAGTAGTACCGGGACAGGGAAAAGTCAGCCCCAGCATTTT. Its product reads: CASSTGTGKSQPQHF.